Below are 20 T cell receptor beta chains sequenced from a single sample in a study of PD-L1 blockade in urothelial cancer. Sequencing used immunoSEQ multiplex PCR; TCRdb keeps in-frame clones, though not all of them. There are 95,000 or so clones in the sample; around 87% occur only once, and approximately 2% lies in the top ten. The time point was: pretreatment peripheral blood. Material: PBMCs, obtained around atezolizumab (anti-PD-L1) treatment. Source of these receptors: a man between 60 and 70 years old with urothelial cancer.

The rearrangement links TRBV7-8 to TRBJ2-7; the match to TRBD1 covers 8 bases. With V trimmed by 1 base and J by 3 bases, 2 bases remained unmatched. This CDR3 region has 14 residues. CDR1 and CDR2 from the germline V gene are SGHVS and FQNEAQ. CDR3 protein: CASSLVQGDYEQYF. DNA for the CDR3: TGTGCCAGCAGCTTAGTACAGGGGGACTACGAGCAGTACTTC.

This chain joins TRBV4-3 and TRBJ1-3; 7 positions match TRBD1. Unmatched junction bases numbered 11, after V lost 0 bases and J lost 9 bases. This CDR3 is 16 amino acids long. The V gene's germline CDR1 is LGHNA and CDR2 YSLEER. CDR3 residues: CASSQESAGGYGTIYF. The CDR3 DNA reads as TGCGCCAGCAGCCAAGAATCTGCAGGGGGATATGGCACCATATATTTT.

Here the CDR3 reads CASSITGGITGELFF. In DNA form, the CDR3 reads TGTGCCAGCAGCATCACAGGGGGGATCACCGGGGAGCTGTTTTTT. The J gene is TRBJ2-2, the V gene TRBV6-6; 8 bases fit TRBD1. This CDR3 is built from 15 residues. Losses at the gene ends were 6 bases for V and 4 bases for J; bases not matched to a gene: 7. The germline gives CDR1 MNHNY, CDR2 SVGAGI (reference sequence).

The rearrangement links TRBV2 to TRBJ2-5; the match to TRBD1 covers 8 bases. The germline gives CDR1 SNHLY, CDR2 FYNNEI. This CDR3 is 13 amino acids long. With 7 bases clipped from V and 4 bases from J, the junction kept 5 bases outside the gene matches. Here the CDR3 reads CASIPRGPETQYF. The DNA of the CDR3 is TGTGCCAGCATCCCCAGGGGGCCAGAGACCCAGTACTTC.

The rearrangement joins TRBV19 to TRBJ2-1; TRBD1 matches at 8 bases. V lost 5 bases, J lost 2 bases, and 2 bases stayed unmatched. This CDR3 has 14 residues. Germline V gene lookup returns CDR1 LNHDA and CDR2 SQIVND (reference sequence). The CDR3: CASSSGGPYNEQFF. Here the CDR3 DNA reads TGTGCCAGTAGTTCAGGGGGCCCCTACAATGAGCAGTTCTTC.

This sequence joins TRBV21-1 and TRBJ2-7; the DNA was not used to check the table's D call, TRBD1. TRBV21-1 is classified as a pseudogene. This CDR3 is built from 16 residues. The CDR3 sequence: CASDRGNWRAPYEQYF. The CDR3 DNA follows: TGTGCCAGCGACAGGGGCAACTGGCGGGCCCCCTACGAGCAGTACTTC.

The J gene is TRBJ2-7, the V gene TRBV5-1, with D unresolved. V lost 3 bases, J lost 3 bases, and 4 bases lay in between. Germline CDR1 is SGHRS and CDR2 is YFSETQ. The CDR3 has 11 amino acids. In DNA, the CDR3 is TGCGCCAGCAGCTCGGGCTACGAGCAGTACTTC. Translating it yields CASSSGYEQYF.

The V call is TRBV11-2, the J call TRBJ2-7; a weak D match, TRBD1 (7 bases). V shed 5 bases and J shed 3 bases, with 20 bases lying between them. Germline values: CDR1 SGHAT, CDR2 FQNNGV. This CDR3 contains 16 residues. In DNA form, the CDR3 reads TGTGCCAGCAGCCCAGAGGGGGCAGGGGGGCTCTACGAGCAGTACTTC. It is translated as CASSPEGAGGLYEQYF.

This chain connects TRBV5-1 to TRBJ2-1; 11 nucleotides line up with TRBD2. The CDR3 has 15 residues. The J segment lost 5 bases and the V segment lost 5 bases, leaving 6 bases of the junction unmatched. The germline V gene has CDR1 SGHRS and CDR2 YFSETQ. The CDR3 region has the DNA TGCGCCAGCAGGTCCGGGACTAGCGGTAACAATGAGCAGTTCTTC. Translating gives CASRSGTSGNNEQFF.

The chain combines TRBV28 with TRBJ1-3; D remains ambiguous. V shed 4 bases and J shed 4 bases, with 8 bases lying between them. This CDR3 comprises 13 residues. The V gene's germline CDR1 is MDHEN and CDR2 SYDVKM. The CDR3 DNA reads as TGTGCCAGCAGTTCCCCACAGGGAAACACCATATATTTT. The encoded protein is CASSSPQGNTIYF. Using reference TRBV28 and TRBJ1-3 for the parts outside the CDR3, the full variable domain is DVKVTQSSRYLVKRTGEKVFLECVQDMDHENMFWYRQDPGLGLRLIYFSYDVKMKEKGDIPEGYSVSREKKERFSLILESASTNQTSMYLCASSSPQGNTIYFGEGSWLTVV.

The rearrangement uses TRBV6-5 and TRBJ1-1, with D possibly TRBD1 on 5 matching bases. V lost 6 bases to trimming and J lost 1 base, with 15 bases between them. The CDR3 length is 15 residues. Per the germline V gene, CDR1 is MNHEY and CDR2 is SVGAGI. CDR3 sequence: CASRPRGVSNTEAFF. Here the CDR3 DNA reads TGTGCCAGCAGACCCCGGGGGGTTTCGAACACTGAAGCTTTCTTT.

This clone was seen just once. This rearrangement joins TRBV28 to TRBJ1-3; D is perhaps TRBD1 (5 bases). Germline values: CDR1 MDHEN, CDR2 SYDVKM. Deletions cut 2 bases from V and 0 bases from J, with 17 bases between. This CDR3 spans 18 amino acids. CDR3 region: CASSLIWGTDYSGNTIYF. The CDR3 DNA reads TGTGCCAGCAGTTTAATCTGGGGGACTGATTACTCTGGAAACACCATATATTTT.

This rearrangement joins TRBV5-4 to TRBJ1-5; 7 bases are a match to TRBD1. The CDR3 runs to 14 residues. Germline CDR1 and CDR2: SGHNT and YYREEE (reference sequence). Trimming at V came to 4 bases and at J to 1 base, leaving 2 bases not matched to a gene. This CDR3 is CASSAGQSNQPQHF. Written as DNA, the CDR3 is TGTGCCAGCAGCGCGGGACAGAGCAATCAGCCCCAGCATTTT.

The chain combines TRBV5-1 with TRBJ1-1; unclear D gene. In germline, CDR1 is SGHRS, CDR2 YFSETQ. This CDR3 comprises 14 residues. V lost 4 bases to trimming and J lost 1 base, with 11 bases between them. The CDR3 loop is CASSRSQPNTEAFF. The CDR3 DNA follows: TGCGCCAGCAGCCGGAGCCAGCCGAACACTGAAGCTTTCTTT.

The chain uses TRBV7-9 and TRBJ2-7; D uncertain. This CDR3 is 11 amino acids long. V lost 8 bases and J 7 bases, leaving 12 bases between the germline ends. CDR1 is SEHNR, CDR2 FQNEAQ, per germline (reference sequence). CDR3: CASGPGWEQYF. CDR3 DNA: TGTGCCAGCGGTCCCGGGTGGGAGCAGTACTTC.

The chain joins TRBV13 to TRBJ2-7, with 7 positions matching TRBD1. Germline values: CDR1 PRHDT, CDR2 FYEKMQ (reference sequence). Unmatched junction bases numbered 4, after V lost 3 bases and J lost 2 bases. The CDR3 totals 14 residues. The CDR3 region is CASSFFTGAYEQYF. The CDR3, as DNA: TGTGCCAGCAGCTTCTTTACAGGGGCCTACGAGCAGTACTTC.

The chain has TRBV7-9 and TRBJ2-3, with a weak D call TRBD2 (5 bases). Trimming took off 5 bases at V and 5 bases at J, with 11 bases between the two ends. This CDR3 comprises 13 residues. The germline V gene encodes CDR1 SEHNR and CDR2 FQNEAQ (reference sequence). The CDR3 loop reads CASSPIREDTQYF. Here the CDR3 DNA reads TGTGCCAGCAGCCCAATTCGGGAAGATACGCAGTATTTT.

The genes are TRBV6-5 and TRBJ2-1, with no clear D. The germline gives CDR1 MNHEY, CDR2 SVGAGI. The CDR3 totals 13 residues. V shed 0 bases and J shed 9 bases, with 9 bases lying between them. In DNA, the CDR3 is TGTGCCAGCAGTTACTCGAGGAGACTTGAGCAGTTCTTC. Protein product: CASSYSRRLEQFF.

The chain is built from TRBV7-2 and TRBJ2-3; D gene uncertain. The V gene lost 2 bases and the J gene lost 0 bases, with 9 bases spanning the gap. Germline V lookup: CDR1 SGHTA, CDR2 FQGNSA. The CDR3 extends over 15 amino acids. The CDR3, as DNA: TGTGCCAGCAGCTTAATGGCGGAGAGCACAGATACGCAGTATTTT. Protein product: CASSLMAESTDTQYF.

About this clone: The same CDR3 also results from other DNA sequences found in this sample. The V call is TRBV6-5, the J call TRBJ1-1; D may be TRBD1 (6 bases). The germline gives CDR1 MNHEY, CDR2 SVGAGI. The CDR3 length is 13 residues. Between the trimmed V and J ends, which lost 0 bases and 5 bases, there was a span of 7 bases. The CDR3 DNA follows: TGTGCCAGCAGTTACTCAGGGGGAACTGAAGCTTTCTTT. Amino acid sequence: CASSYSGGTEAFF.